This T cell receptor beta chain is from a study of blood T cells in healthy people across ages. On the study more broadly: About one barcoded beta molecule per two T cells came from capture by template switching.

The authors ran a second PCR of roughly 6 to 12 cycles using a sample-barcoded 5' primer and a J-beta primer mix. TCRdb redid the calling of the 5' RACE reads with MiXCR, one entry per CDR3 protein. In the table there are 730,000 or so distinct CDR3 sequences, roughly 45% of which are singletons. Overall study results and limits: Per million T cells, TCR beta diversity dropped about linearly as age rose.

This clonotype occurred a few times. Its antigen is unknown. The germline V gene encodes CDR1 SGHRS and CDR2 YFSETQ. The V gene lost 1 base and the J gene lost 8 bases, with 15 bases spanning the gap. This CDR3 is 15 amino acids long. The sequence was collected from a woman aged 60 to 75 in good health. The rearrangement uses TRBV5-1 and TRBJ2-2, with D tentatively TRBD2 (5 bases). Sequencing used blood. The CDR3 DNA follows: TGCGCCAGCAGCTTGACGACTTCGAGGGAGGGGGAGCTGTTTTTT. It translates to CASSLTTSREGELFF.